This T cell receptor (beta chain) was sequenced for a study of cytomegalovirus exposure and HLA in healthy donors. The CDR3 contains 13 residues. CDR1 and CDR2 (germline): SEHNR, FQNEAQ (reference sequence). Study-wide findings and caveats: Equally common other TCR beta chains were less clonally expanded than HLA-associated ones, a later analysis found. Rates of TCR association differed by HLA locus in a later analysis, with DRB1 highest and HLA-C lowest. Sequence variants that were highly shared formed a cluster that was likely a sequencing artifact.

PCR employed 60 Vbeta and 13 Jbeta primers. Profiling relied on immunoSEQ multiplex PCR, and the TCRdb table lists in-frame clones only, not all of them. The data contain some 180,000 clones, approximately 81% of them seen just once; the ten biggest clones take up roughly 2.5%. Points on this clone: The antigen is undetermined. The junction departs from the called germline gene at one end, perhaps through a read error.

This sequence originates from a young man in good health and CMV-seropositive. V usage is TRBV7-9 and J usage is TRBJ1-1; D is ambiguous. The material sequenced was PBMCs. The CDR3 protein is CSSSLVSSAEAFF. The CDR3 nucleotides read TGTTCCAGCAGCTTAGTCTCCAGCGCTGAAGCTTTCTTT.